These 21 T cell receptor beta chains share one sample of origin, sequenced in a study of identical twins. TCRdb reprocessed the 5' RACE reads with MiXCR, giving one entry per CDR3 protein. The sample holds about 200,000 distinct CDR3 sequences, around a tenth seen once. The sample taken for sequencing was memory (CD45RO+) T cells sorted from blood. These receptors came from a woman aged 18 to 35 in good health.

The sample holds a few counts of this clonotype. This chain uses TRBV20-1 with TRBJ2-5; tentative D call: TRBD1 (7 bases). V gave up 6 bases and J gave up 5 bases, with 19 bases separating them. The CDR3 contains 14 residues. Germline CDR1 DFQATT, CDR2 SNEGSKA (reference sequence). CDR3 in DNA: TGCAGTGCAGTGAGACAGGGACTCCCCGAGACCCAGTACTTC. Translation gives CSAVRQGLPETQYF.

The V call is TRBV19, the J call TRBJ2-1; maybe TRBD2 (6 bases). The germline V gene has CDR1 LNHDA and CDR2 SQIVND (reference sequence). Trimming took off 9 bases at V and 0 bases at J, with 15 bases between the two ends. The CDR3 is 15 amino acids. The CDR3 is CASLKVGGSYNEQFF. DNA for the CDR3: TGTGCCAGCCTAAAGGTGGGGGGCTCCTACAATGAGCAGTTCTTC.

This clonotype was observed at least ten times. CDR3 in amino acids: CASSQGGNEQFF. The CDR3 region has the DNA TGCGCCAGCAGCCAGGGAGGCAATGAGCAGTTCTTC. The V gene is TRBV4-3, the J gene TRBJ2-1, with TRBD2 as a possible D gene (6 bases). The V gene lost 3 bases and the J gene lost 6 bases, with 6 bases spanning the gap. The CDR3 covers 12 residues. The germline V gene encodes CDR1 LGHNA and CDR2 YSLEER.

In nucleotides, the CDR3 is TGCAGTGCCGACCTGACTAGCGGGAGTCTCACAGATACGCAGTATTTT. Protein product: CSADLTSGSLTDTQYF. The chain employs TRBV20-1 and TRBJ2-3, with 12 bases lining up with TRBD2. Germline-derived CDR1 and CDR2 are DFQATT and SNEGSKA (reference sequence). The CDR3 runs 16 residues. Unmatched junction bases numbered 9, after V lost 6 bases and J lost 2 bases.

The chain employs TRBV18 and TRBJ1-1; 7 nucleotides line up with TRBD1. Germline V gives CDR1 KGHSH, CDR2 LQKENI. The ends lost 6 bases at V and 1 base at J; junction bases unmatched: 8. This CDR3 spans 15 amino acids. This CDR3 is CASSRSGTANTEAFF. Written as DNA, the CDR3 is TGTGCCAGCTCCCGTTCTGGGACAGCGAACACTGAAGCTTTCTTT.

This rearrangement joins TRBV6-1 to TRBJ1-4, with D possibly matching TRBD1 (5 bases). The CDR3 length is 14 residues. CDR1 and CDR2 (germline): MNHNS, SASEGT. Trimming stripped 6 bases from V and 7 bases from J, with 15 bases between. The CDR3 DNA sequence: TGTGCCAGCAGAGCACTCGGGGGGACTGAAAAACTGTTTTTT. Protein: CASRALGGTEKLFF.

V gene TRBV7-9 combines with J gene TRBJ2-3, with a weak D call TRBD2 (7 bases). Germline V gene lookup returns CDR1 SEHNR and CDR2 FQNEAQ (reference sequence). The germline V and J ends were trimmed by 2 bases and 6 bases, with 15 bases remaining between them. This CDR3 region has 15 residues. CDR3 amino acids: CASSLFAGARDTQYF. Written as DNA, the CDR3 is TGTGCCAGCAGCTTATTTGCGGGGGCACGGGATACGCAGTATTTT.

V and J are TRBV11-2 and TRBJ1-2; D may be TRBD1 (6 bases). This CDR3 is built from 15 residues. Looked up from germline, CDR1 is SGHAT and CDR2 is FQNNGV. The V gene lost 7 bases and the J gene lost 0 bases, with 15 bases spanning the gap. In nucleotides, the CDR3 is TGTGCCAGCAATCCCATGGACAGCTCTAACTATGGCTACACCTTC. This sequence encodes CASNPMDSSNYGYTF.

This clonotype occurred many times. The rearrangement uses TRBV7-9 and TRBJ2-1, with D perhaps matching TRBD2 (6 bases). From germline, CDR1 is SEHNR and CDR2 FQNEAQ (reference sequence). This CDR3 contains 13 residues. Trimming removed 5 bases from V and 10 bases from J, with 15 bases in between. The CDR3 DNA sequence: TGTGCCAGCAGCCTGGGGGGAGAAAGGGAGCAGTTCTTC. Amino acid sequence: CASSLGGEREQFF.

The chain couples TRBV5-1 to TRBJ2-1, with 10 bases identical to TRBD1. The V segment lost 4 bases and the J segment 8 bases; nucleotides outside the gene matches: 15. In germline, CDR1 is SGHRS, CDR2 YFSETQ. The CDR3 contains 17 residues. The CDR3 DNA is TGCGCCAGCAGCCCCCGCGGGGGAGGGACAGGGGTGGATGAGCAGTTCTTC. It is translated as CASSPRGGGTGVDEQFF.

The chain recombines TRBV18 with TRBJ2-1, with D possibly called TRBD1 or TRBD2 (5 bases each). Trimming stripped 3 bases from V and 10 bases from J, with 10 bases between. Germline V lookup: CDR1 KGHSH, CDR2 LQKENI. The CDR3 length is 12 residues. CDR3 in DNA: TGTGCCAGCTCACCCCGAGGGGAGGAGCAGTTCTTC. Translation: CASSPRGEEQFF.

The genes are TRBV29-1 and TRBJ1-1; D not resolved. V shed 3 bases and J shed 6 bases, with 14 bases lying between them. The CDR3 has 13 amino acids. Per the germline V gene, CDR1 is SQVTM and CDR2 is ANQGSEA. The CDR3 loop reads CSVDPVYGAEAFF. The CDR3 DNA reads as TGCAGCGTTGATCCCGTGTACGGGGCTGAAGCTTTCTTT.

This CDR3 is CASSLKQETQYF. As DNA, the CDR3 is TGCGCCAGCAGCTTGAAACAAGAGACCCAGTACTTC. This chain connects TRBV5-1 to TRBJ2-5; D remains ambiguous. Germline V gene data show CDR1 as SGHRS and CDR2 as YFSETQ. The length of the CDR3 is 12 residues. Trimming removed 1 base from V and 2 bases from J, with 3 bases in between.

V gene TRBV27 combines with J gene TRBJ2-5, with D unresolved. Germline lookup yields CDR1 MNHEY and CDR2 SMNVEV (reference sequence). V dropped 7 bases and J dropped 7 bases, with 13 bases sitting between them. This CDR3 comprises 12 residues. CDR3 in amino acids: CASISPAGTQYF. The CDR3 nucleotides are TGTGCCAGCATTTCCCCCGCCGGGACCCAGTACTTC.

This clonotype has a count of ten or more. The CDR3 DNA is TGTGCCAGCAGTCTGACAGGGGACGGGCCCCAGCATTTT. This gives the protein CASSLTGDGPQHF. The V and J genes are TRBV2 and TRBJ1-5; 8 nucleotides match TRBD1. V lost 5 bases to trimming and J lost 9 bases; unmatched junction nucleotides: 6. CDR3 length equals 13 residues. CDR1 and CDR2 (germline): SNHLY, FYNNEI.

A few counts support this clonotype. This chain links TRBV5-1 with TRBJ2-1, with D tentatively TRBD1 (5 bases). The length of the CDR3 is 16 residues. Germline V gene sequence: CDR1 SGHRS, CDR2 YFSETQ. V dropped 0 bases and J dropped 11 bases, with 21 bases sitting between them. The CDR3 coding sequence is TGCGCCAGCAGCTTGGCCTCAGGTGCAGGGTTAAACCAGCAGTTCTTC. Translated: CASSLASGAGLNQQFF.

Here the CDR3 reads CAGGNGAGGGYEQYF. The CDR3 DNA reads as TGTGCCGGGGGGAATGGGGCAGGGGGAGGTTACGAGCAGTACTTC. The genes are TRBV2 and TRBJ2-7, with D possibly matching TRBD1 (7 bases). CDR3 length: 15 amino acids. Germline values: CDR1 SNHLY, CDR2 FYNNEI. Trimming stripped 11 bases from V and 4 bases from J, with 24 bases between.

The J gene is TRBJ2-5, the V gene TRBV5-1; TRBD2 agrees at 12 bases. CDR3 length: 16 residues. Germline V CDR1 and CDR2: SGHRS, YFSETQ. V shed 4 bases, J shed 4 bases, and the junction held 8 bases outside the gene matches. The CDR3 region is CASSIRTSGTRETQYF. DNA for the CDR3: TGCGCCAGCAGCATACGGACTAGCGGGACTCGAGAGACCCAGTACTTC.

This clonotype appeared many times. V usage is TRBV5-1 and J usage is TRBJ2-3; perhaps TRBD1 as D (6 bases). This CDR3 contains 15 residues. The V gene's germline CDR1 is SGHRS and CDR2 YFSETQ. V dropped 3 bases and J dropped 3 bases, with 14 bases sitting between them. CDR3 DNA: TGCGCCAGCAGCTCGGTACAGGGTTCAACAGATACGCAGTATTTT. This codes for CASSSVQGSTDTQYF.

There are a few counts of this clonotype. The J gene is TRBJ1-2, the V gene TRBV27; no clear D. V lost 0 bases and J lost 2, with 7 bases in between. This CDR3 has 14 residues. Germline CDR1 is MNHEY and CDR2 is SMNVEV (reference sequence). CDR3 residues: CASSLSGQNYGYTF. In DNA form, the CDR3 reads TGTGCCAGCAGTTTATCGGGCCAGAACTATGGCTACACCTTC.

This clonotype was counted only a few times. The genes are TRBV27 and TRBJ2-4; 8 nucleotides match TRBD2. J gave up 9 bases and V 4 bases, and 8 bases lay outside the gene matches. This CDR3 has 14 residues. Germline V gene lookup returns CDR1 MNHEY and CDR2 SMNVEV (reference sequence). The CDR3 nucleotides are TGTGCCAGCAGTTGGAAAATAGCGGGGTTCATTCAGTACTTC. Translated: CASSWKIAGFIQYF.